The entry that follows covers one T cell receptor beta chain sequence. This sample is part of a study of T cell repertoires in cytomegalovirus infection. A single record per CDR3 protein comes from TCRdb applying MiXCR to the reads. The data show approximately 630,000 distinct CDR3 sequences, 20% to 25% seen once. The material sequenced was CD8+ T cells from PBMCs. The TCR sequence derives from a human donor in good health (CMV status not recorded). Some clones in this sample may be carry-over from other donors' samples.

DNA for the CDR3: TGTGCCAGCAGTGGCCCGGGGGGGGGAGGTTTGGATGAGCAGTTCTTC. Its protein is CASSGPGGGGLDEQFF. The chain couples TRBV27 to TRBJ2-1; TRBD2 matches at 8 bases. The CDR3 has 16 amino acids. The V segment lost 5 bases and the J segment 8 bases; nucleotides outside the gene matches: 14. CDR1 is MNHEY, CDR2 SMNVEV, per germline (reference sequence).